Listed here are 17 T cell receptor beta chains from one sample, sequenced in a study of blood T cell repertoires in COVID-19. TCRdb keeps only in-frame clones here, not all; method: immunoSEQ multiplex PCR. This table has fewer than 350,000 clones, 86% appearing once. Sequencing was done on a sample of peripheral blood. Receptor source: a woman aged 25 to 45 with COVID-19, enrolled during active disease.

The chain carries TRBV18 and TRBJ2-3, with unresolved D. CDR1 and CDR2 from the germline V gene are KGHSH and LQKENI. This CDR3 is built from 13 residues. V gave up 6 bases and J gave up 0 bases, with 7 bases separating them. The CDR3 bases are TGTGCCAGCTCCCGTCGTAGCACAGATACGCAGTATTTT. Translation: CASSRRSTDTQYF.

This chain uses TRBV2 with TRBJ2-5; the match to TRBD2 covers 15 bases. V shed 8 bases and J 5 bases; nucleotides not matched to a gene: 12. CDR1 and CDR2 from the germline V gene are SNHLY and FYNNEI. The CDR3 contains 17 residues. The CDR3 DNA reads TGTGCCAGCCGCCGCCGGACTAGCGGGGGGGCCGGGGAGACCCAGTACTTC. It codes for CASRRRTSGGAGETQYF.

The chain recombines TRBV2 with TRBJ2-7, with 9 bases identical to TRBD2. Germline V gene lookup returns CDR1 SNHLY and CDR2 FYNNEI. This CDR3 contains 13 residues. V was pared by 7 bases and J by 2 bases, with 3 bases of the junction left unmatched. Written as DNA, the CDR3 is TGTGCCAGCATGAGCGGGGGGCCCTACGAGCAGTACTTC. Residues: CASMSGGPYEQYF.

This clone was counted a single time. The rearrangement uses TRBV4-1 and TRBJ1-1, with unresolved D. CDR1 is MGHRA, CDR2 YSYEKL, per germline. The V and J ends lost 6 bases and 6 bases respectively, with 23 bases between them. The CDR3 length is 16 residues. CDR3 DNA sequence: TGCGCCAGCAGTCCCACGGGCGTCGGAGGCTGGGCTGAAGCTTTCTTT. Translated, it gives CASSPTGVGGWAEAFF.

For the CDR3, the DNA is TGCAGTGCAACAGGGATCGAGCAGTACTTC. It yields the protein CSATGIEQYF. V usage is TRBV20-1 and J usage is TRBJ2-7, with a tentative D call TRBD1 (6 bases). The CDR3 contains 10 residues. CDR1 is DFQATT, CDR2 SNEGSKA, per germline (reference sequence). V gave up 6 bases and J gave up 6 bases, with 9 bases separating them.

The chain has TRBV11-3 and TRBJ2-1; 11 bases match TRBD2. The germline V gene encodes CDR1 SGHNT and CDR2 YENEEA. J gave up 4 bases and V 3 bases, and 5 bases lay outside the gene matches. This CDR3 is 16 amino acids long. CDR3 loop: CASSFSGGAAYNEQFF. The CDR3 nucleotides are TGTGCCAGCAGCTTTAGCGGGGGGGCTGCGTACAATGAGCAGTTCTTC.

This chain connects TRBV27 to TRBJ1-2; maybe TRBD1 (6 bases). From germline, CDR1 is MNHEY and CDR2 SMNVEV (reference sequence). This CDR3 comprises 12 residues. Trimming left V 6 bases short and J 8 bases short, with 13 bases between. The CDR3: CASRGGHGGYTF. CDR3 sequence (DNA): TGTGCCAGCAGGGGGGGGCACGGAGGCTACACCTTC.

This sequence joins TRBV4-1 and TRBJ2-7, with a weak D call TRBD1 (6 bases). CDR1 and CDR2 (germline): MGHRA, YSYEKL. The germline V and J ends were trimmed by 0 bases and 3 bases, with 12 bases remaining between them. The CDR3 contains 15 residues. This chain's CDR3 is CASSQEKGQFYEQYF. The CDR3 DNA reads TGCGCCAGCAGCCAAGAAAAGGGACAATTCTACGAGCAGTACTTC.

The chain joins TRBV19 to TRBJ2-1; 11 positions agree with TRBD2. This CDR3 spans 15 amino acids. V lost 7 bases and J lost 10; bases outside the gene matches: 12. Germline lookup yields CDR1 LNHDA and CDR2 SQIVND (reference sequence). The CDR3 DNA follows: TGTGCCAGTACCATAGCGGGGGGGTTCATTCGGGAGCAGTTCTTC. As protein: CASTIAGGFIREQFF. Supplemented by reference TRBV19 and TRBJ2-1, the full variable domain reads DGGITQSPKYLFRKEGQNVTLSCEQNLNHDAMYWYRQDPGQGLRLIYYSQIVNDFQKGDIAEGYSVSREKKESFPLTVTSAQKNPTAFYLCASTIAGGFIREQFFGPGTRLTVL.

The rearrangement links TRBV5-1 to TRBJ1-2, with D possibly TRBD1 on 5 matching bases. This CDR3 contains 16 residues. Between the trimmed V and J ends, which lost 0 bases and 8 bases, there was a span of 20 bases. Germline loops: CDR1 SGHRS, CDR2 YFSETQ. The CDR3 DNA is TGCGCCAGCAGCTTGGCCAAGGGCAGGGAGGAAGGCGGCTACACCTTC. Its translation is CASSLAKGREEGGYTF.

This clone showed up just once. This chain links TRBV15 with TRBJ1-6; TRBD1 matches 9 bases. The CDR3 has 14 residues. The J segment lost 8 bases and the V segment lost 6 bases, leaving 5 bases of the junction unmatched. The germline gives CDR1 LNHNV, CDR2 YYDKDF (reference sequence). CDR3: CATRRTGEDSPLHF. CDR3 DNA: TGTGCCACCAGGAGGACAGGGGAGGATTCACCCCTCCACTTT.

The sample holds a few counts of this clone. The gene calls are TRBV19 and TRBJ1-2; no clear D gene. Germline assignment: CDR1 LNHDA and CDR2 SQIVND (reference sequence). This CDR3 is built from 16 residues. V lost 8 bases, J lost 2 bases, and 21 bases lay in between. The CDR3 DNA is TGTGCCAGTCGATTCGGTGGGCCTCTCCCCAACTATGGCTACACCTTC. Residues: CASRFGGPLPNYGYTF.

This clone was picked up a small number of times. The V gene is TRBV19, the J gene TRBJ1-5, with 9 bases lining up with TRBD1. The CDR3 contains 15 residues. Germline V gene data show CDR1 as LNHDA and CDR2 as SQIVND (reference sequence). The V segment lost 6 bases and the J segment 5 bases; nucleotides outside the gene matches: 8. CDR3 bases: TGTGCCAGTAGGCGGGACAGGGAAGGGGATCAGCCCCAGCATTTT. It encodes CASRRDREGDQPQHF.

The genes are TRBV7-6 and TRBJ1-1; unclear D gene. The V end was cut by 4 bases, the J end by 5 bases, with 5 bases between. This CDR3 has 11 amino acids. CDR1 is SGHVS, CDR2 FNYEAQ, per germline. The CDR3 DNA sequence: TGTGCCAGCAGCTCCCCTACTGAAGCTTTCTTT. Protein: CASSSPTEAFF.

This chain connects TRBV27 to TRBJ2-7, with 10 positions matching TRBD2. The CDR3 loop spans 15 amino acids. With V trimmed by 5 bases and J by 0 bases, 4 bases remained unmatched. Germline CDR1 MNHEY, CDR2 SMNVEV (reference sequence). The CDR3 DNA is TGTGCCAGCAGTACCCCTAGCGGGGGCTCCTACGAGCAGTACTTC. The encoded protein is CASSTPSGGSYEQYF.

CDR3 nucleotides: TGTGCCAGCAGCCAGGCCCCCATGGGGGGGCGGGGGTACAATGAGCAGTTCTTC. It translates to CASSQAPMGGRGYNEQFF. The chain has TRBV7-9 and TRBJ2-1, with a possible D match to TRBD2 (7 bases). This CDR3 has 18 amino acids. Trimming stripped 5 bases from V and 4 bases from J, with 24 bases between. Germline assignment: CDR1 SEHNR and CDR2 FQNEAQ (reference sequence). Full variable domain (rest looked up from reference TRBV7-9 and TRBJ2-1): DTGVSQNPRHKITKRGQNVTFRCDPISEHNRLYWYRQTLGQGPEFLTYFQNEAQLEKSRLLSDRFSAERPKGSFSTLEIQRTEQGDSAMYLCASSQAPMGGRGYNEQFFGPGTRLTVL.

The chain carries TRBV7-2 and TRBJ2-7, with 10 bases identical to TRBD1. The CDR3 is 14 residues long. Germline V gives CDR1 SGHTA, CDR2 FQGNSA. The ends lost 6 bases at V and 3 bases at J; junction bases unmatched: 5. The CDR3: CASSWDRGIYEQYF. CDR3 in DNA: TGTGCCAGCAGTTGGGACAGGGGCATCTACGAGCAGTACTTC.